The clone carrying this T cell receptor (beta chain) was detected once. This sample was included in a study of Ad26.COV2.S vaccination and SARS-CoV-2 variants. About the study: Once or twice, 56 days apart, Ad26.COV2.S was delivered intramuscularly.

The sample's treatment: roughly 19 received Ad26.COV2.S at low or high dose, single or two shots; a few received placebo; per-sample allocation not given. Samples were taken on day 63 after the first vaccine or placebo injection. Donation came from an adult in Boston who was aged 18-55 years. CDR3 length: 13 residues. With 3 bases removed from V and 5 bases from J, the gap between germline ends came to 7 bases. The V gene's germline CDR1 is MNHEY and CDR2 SMNVEV (reference sequence). Method: immunoSEQ multiplex PCR; TCRdb's copy keeps in-frame clones and lacks some. Here the sample spans approximately 340,000 clones, more than 75% being singletons.

The clonotype originates from a person aged 18-65 years who received the Ad26.COV2.S COVID-19 vaccine or a placebo. Source: peripheral blood, taken in a trial of Ad26.COV2.S vaccine versus placebo. J is TRBJ1-4 and V is TRBV27; D is possibly TRBD1 (5 bases). CDR3 residues: CASSFGGNEKLFF. The DNA of the CDR3 is TGTGCCAGCAGTTTTGGGGGAAATGAAAAACTGTTTTTT. The complete variable domain, with remaining parts taken from reference TRBV27 and TRBJ1-4, reads EAQVTQNPRYLITVTGKKLTVTCSQNMNHEYMSWYRQDPGLGLRQIYYSMNVEVTDKGDVPEGYKVSRKEKRNFPLILESPSPNQTSLYFCASSFGGNEKLFFGSGTQLSVL.